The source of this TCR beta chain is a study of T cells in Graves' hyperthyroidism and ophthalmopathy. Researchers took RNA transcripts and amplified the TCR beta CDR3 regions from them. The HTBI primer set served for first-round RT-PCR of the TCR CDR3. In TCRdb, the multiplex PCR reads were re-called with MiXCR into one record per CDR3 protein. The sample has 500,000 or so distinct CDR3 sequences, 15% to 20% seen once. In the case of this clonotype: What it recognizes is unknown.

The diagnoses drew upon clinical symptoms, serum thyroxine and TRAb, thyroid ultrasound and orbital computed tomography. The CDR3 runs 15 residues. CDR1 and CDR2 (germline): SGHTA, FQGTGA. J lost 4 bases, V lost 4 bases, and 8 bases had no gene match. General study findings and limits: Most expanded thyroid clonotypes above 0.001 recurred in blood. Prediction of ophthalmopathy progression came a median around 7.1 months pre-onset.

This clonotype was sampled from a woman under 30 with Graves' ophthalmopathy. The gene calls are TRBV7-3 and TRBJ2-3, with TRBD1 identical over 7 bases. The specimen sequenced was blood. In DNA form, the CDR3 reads TGTGCCAGCAGCTCATCAGGGGACAGAGCAGATACGCAGTATTTT. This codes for CASSSSGDRADTQYF.